These 5 T cell receptor beta chains came from one sample sequenced in a study of T-cell memory formation after mild COVID-19. MiXCR, run by TCRdb on the 5' RACE reads, gives a single entry per CDR3 protein. The sample records roughly 350,000 distinct CDR3 sequences, roughly 20% being singletons. Material for sequencing was PBMCs or a T cell subset sorted from them (not recorded which). Receptors were obtained from an adult woman who had mild COVID-19 (a few samples of this study predate the infection). Cell type and time point are not known.

This chain links TRBV27 with TRBJ2-2; D is ambiguous. Germline CDR1 is MNHEY and CDR2 is SMNVEV (reference sequence). The CDR3 runs to 13 residues. V lost 3 bases to trimming and J lost 6 bases, with 8 bases between them. The CDR3 coding sequence is TGTGCCAGCAGTTTGACTTTACCCGGGGAGCTGTTTTTT. It codes for CASSLTLPGELFF.

This clonotype was recorded many times. The V and J genes are TRBV7-3 and TRBJ2-1; 12 bases fit TRBD2. J gave up 4 bases and V 3 bases, and 1 base lay outside the gene matches. From germline, CDR1 is SGHTA and CDR2 FQGTGA. The CDR3 spans 15 residues. The chain's CDR3 is CASSLGTSGYNEQFF. CDR3 DNA sequence: TGTGCCAGCAGCTTGGGGACTAGCGGGTACAATGAGCAGTTCTTC.

This chain links TRBV6-6 with TRBJ1-6; D remains unclear. Per the germline V gene, CDR1 is MNHNY and CDR2 is SVGAGI (reference sequence). The V end was cut by 6 bases, the J end by 5 bases, with 11 bases between. The CDR3 consists of 14 residues. CDR3 protein: CASSDRRDNSPLHF. CDR3 DNA sequence: TGTGCCAGCAGCGACCGACGGGATAATTCACCCCTCCACTTT.

A few counts support this clonotype. This rearrangement joins TRBV4-1 to TRBJ2-2; 9 nucleotides align to TRBD2. The CDR3 is made up of 16 amino acids. V was clipped by 3 bases and J by 8 bases; unmatched bases: 10. The germline V gene has CDR1 MGHRA and CDR2 YSYEKL. CDR3 nucleotides: TGCGCCAGCAGCCAGGCTAGACTAGCGGCGGGGGGGGAGCTGTTTTTT. Amino acid sequence: CASSQARLAAGGELFF.

The chain links TRBV7-3 to TRBJ2-2; 8 bases agree with TRBD1. The CDR3 has 15 residues. CDR1 and CDR2 from the germline V gene are SGHTA and FQGTGA. The V and J ends lost 3 bases and 5 bases, in that order; junction bases with no gene match: 5. CDR3 DNA sequence: TGTGCCAGCAGCTTCCAGGGGGCCGGAACCGGGGAGCTGTTTTTT. Its translation: CASSFQGAGTGELFF.